A selection of T cell receptor beta chains follows, all from one sample in a study of immune evolution from preneoplasia to lung adenocarcinoma. The table came from immunoSEQ multiplex PCR; TCRdb's copy has only in-frame clones and leaves some out. This sample has 4,500 to 5,500 clones, with over 65% found just once. Input material: FFPE adjacent normal lung tissue. These receptors were taken from a person aged 60-79 years with lung adenocarcinoma. CDR3s include the opening cysteine and the closing phenylalanine or tryptophan. D genes are given only for firm matches. Not all rows give a size; the values are once, few, many and, for expanded clones, a class.

j_call d_call clone_size v_call cdr3_nt cdr3_aa
TRBJ2-7 TRBD2 NA TRBV6-6 TGTGCCAGCAGCTTGACTAGCGGGGTAACCTACGAGCAGTACTTC CASSLTSGVTYEQYF
TRBJ1-5 NA NA TRBV28 TGTGCCAGCAGTTTGTCGGCTATTGGCAATCAGCCCCAGCATTTT CASSLSAIGNQPQHF
TRBJ2-1 TRBD2 NA TRBV15 TGTGCCACCAGAGCTTGGACTAGCGGCTCCTACAATGAGCAGTTCTTC CATRAWTSGSYNEQFF
TRBJ2-3 NA NA TRBV10-1 TGCGCCAGCAGTGAGTCTGGGGGTGTAACGCAGTATTTT CASSESGGVTQYF
TRBJ1-2 TRBD1 large TRBV18 TGTGCCAGCTCACCGGGACAGGGGGCGCCTGGTGGCTACACCTTC CASSPGQGAPGGYTF
TRBJ2-5 TRBD2 NA TRBV5-4 TGTGCCAGCAGCTTATTCGGACTAGCGGGGGGGCGAGAGACCCAGTACTTC CASSLFGLAGGRETQYF
TRBJ1-6 NA NA TRBV6-1 TGTGCCAGCAGTGGGGTACAGGGAAAGGATTCACCCCTCCACTTT CASSGVQGKDSPLHF
TRBJ2-3 TRBD1 NA TRBV10-3 TGTGCCATCAGTGAGTTACAGGGGACGACAGATACGCAGTATTTT CAISELQGTTDTQYF
TRBJ1-5 TRBD1 NA TRBV4-1 TGCGCCAGCAACCCAGACAGGGGAACTCAGCCCCAGCATTTT CASNPDRGTQPQHF
TRBJ2-1 NA once TRBV9 TGTGCCAGCAGCCCCGGGACAAACTACAATGAGCAGTTCTTC CASSPGTNYNEQFF
TRBJ2-2 TRBD1 NA TRBV2 TGTGCCAGCAGTGAAGCGACAGGGGGAGGCGGGGAGCTGTTTTTT CASSEATGGGGELFF
TRBJ2-1 NA NA TRBV14 TGTGCCAGCAGCCAAGATACAGGTAGCTCCTACAATGAGCAGTTCTTC CASSQDTGSSYNEQFF
TRBJ2-4 TRBD1 NA TRBV5-4 TGTGCCAGCAGTAGGACAGGGGAGGCCAAAAACATTCAGTACTTC CASSRTGEAKNIQYF
TRBJ1-2 NA few TRBV7-9 TGTGCCAGCAGCTTAGGACACTATGGCTACACCTTC CASSLGHYGYTF
TRBJ2-7 TRBD2 few TRBV6-1 TGTGCCAGCAGTGAGGGACTAGCGGGGAATTACGAGCAGTACTTC CASSEGLAGNYEQYF
TRBJ2-1 NA few TRBV30 TGTGCCTGGAGTGTAGATGGGACCTACAATGAGCAGTTCTTC CAWSVDGTYNEQFF
TRBJ2-5 TRBD2 NA TRBV4-1 TGCGCCAGCAGCCAAGAGCCCTTAGCGGGAAACCAAGAGACCCAGTACTTC CASSQEPLAGNQETQYF
TRBJ1-2 TRBD1 NA TRBV19 TGTGCCAGCGGCAGGGGGGACTATGGCTACACCTTC CASGRGDYGYTF
TRBJ2-4 NA NA TRBV2 TGTGCCAGCAGCCAGGACACTCAGGGCATTCAGTACTTC CASSQDTQGIQYF
TRBJ2-3 NA NA TRBV18 TGTGCCAGCTCTCAGGGTGCTAGCACAGATACGCAGTATTTT CASSQGASTDTQYF
TRBJ2-5 NA NA TRBV7-2 TGTGCCAGCAGCTTAGTAGTGAGGGAGACCCAGTACTTC CASSLVVRETQYF
TRBJ1-6 NA NA TRBV4-1 TGCGCCAGCAGCCAAGATCGTGGCAGGAGCTCCTATAATTCACCCCTCCACTTT CASSQDRGRSSYNSPLHF
TRBJ1-5 NA NA TRBV7-8 TGTGCCAGCAGCTTAGAAGGTTTTATCAATCAGCCCCAGCATTTT CASSLEGFINQPQHF
TRBJ1-4 TRBD1 NA TRBV30 TGTGCCTGGACCCCACAGGGGGGGCTTAGTGAAAAACTGTTTTTT CAWTPQGGLSEKLFF
TRBJ1-4 NA NA TRBV25-1 TGTGCCAGCAGAGGGAACAGGGAGGTTAAAAAACTGTTTTTT CASRGNREVKKLFF
TRBJ2-3 TRBD2 NA TRBV11-2 TGTGCCAGCAGCTTCAGCGGGGGGCCCACTAGCACAGATACGCAGTATTTT CASSFSGGPTSTDTQYF
TRBJ1-2 NA NA TRBV5-1 TGCGCCAGCAGCGTAGACTACTATGGCTACACCTTC CASSVDYYGYTF
TRBJ2-5 TRBD2 NA TRBV30 TGTGCCTGGGAGTCACTAGCGGGAGCAGGTGAGACCCAGTACTTC CAWESLAGAGETQYF
TRBJ2-6 NA NA TRBV19 TGTGCCAGTAGTATTCGGGGCAACGTCCTGACTTTC CASSIRGNVLTF
TRBJ2-2 NA NA TRBV7-8 TGTGCCAGCAGCCATCGATACAACACCGGGGAGCTGTTTTTT CASSHRYNTGELFF
TRBJ1-2 NA NA TRBV4-3 TGCGCCAGCAGCCAAGGAAGGAAAGGGAAGGGCTACACCTTC CASSQGRKGKGYTF
TRBJ2-7 TRBD1 NA TRBV5-4 TGTGCCAGCAGCGTCCGGGACAGGGTTCGCGAGCAGTACTTC CASSVRDRVREQYF
TRBJ2-3 NA NA TRBV4-1 TGCGCCAGCAGCCATCCTGGGGCTTACCGAGATACGCAGTATTTT CASSHPGAYRDTQYF
TRBJ1-2 NA NA TRBV7-8 TGTGCCAGCAGCTTAGCCCCAGGTTTTATCTATGGCTACACCTTC CASSLAPGFIYGYTF
TRBJ2-7 NA NA TRBV4-2 TGTGCCAGCAGTACCAGTAGACTCCTCTCCTACGAGCAGTACTTC CASSTSRLLSYEQYF
TRBJ1-3 NA NA TRBV29-1 TGCAGCGTTGTCTCTGGAAACACCATATATTTT CSVVSGNTIYF
TRBJ1-5 NA large TRBV7-8 TGTGCCAGCAGCTTAGTGGGGGGAGGCAATCAGCCCCAGCATTTT CASSLVGGGNQPQHF
TRBJ2-2 NA few TRBV7-2 TGTGCCAGCAGCTTAGTGCCGGGTGGGGTCGGGGAGCTGTTTTTT CASSLVPGGVGELFF